This T cell receptor beta chain was retrieved from a study of T cell changes during pregnancy in multiple sclerosis. Profiled with immunoSEQ multiplex PCR; TCRdb holds only in-frame clones, not every one. The table lists some 60,000 clones, about 88% of them singletons. Sequences were derived from CD4+ T cells from peripheral blood mononuclear cells, sampled in the third trimester of pregnancy. The sequence came from a female donor with multiple sclerosis, enrolled in a pregnancy study.

The CDR3 region has the DNA TGTGCCAGCACACCGTTCTCAGATTATACGCAGTATTTT. Residues: CASTPFSDYTQYF. The chain has TRBV2 and TRBJ2-3; D is ambiguous. The V end lost 7 bases, the J end lost 7 bases, and 15 bases lay between the germline ends. Germline V gene sequence: CDR1 SNHLY, CDR2 FYNNEI. The CDR3 sequence is 13 residues long.